A selection of T cell receptor beta chains follows, all from one sample in a study of technical replicates of blood from a handful of donors. TCRdb's copy holds only in-frame clones and misses some; the assay was immunoSEQ multiplex PCR. The top ten clones hold 5.6% of a sample with tens of thousands of clones, 86% of them seen once. The sample taken for sequencing was PBMCs. Receptors originate from a human donor in good health. Some clones in this sample may be carry-over from other donors' samples. The CDR3 runs from the conserved cysteine through the conserved F or W. The D gene is left open where the match is weak. Only some rows state a clone size, as once, few, many or a class for expanded clones.

V gene,clone size,D gene,J gene,CDR3 DNA,CDR3 protein
TRBV12-5,.,.,TRBJ2-7,TGTGCTAGTGGGCCGGTGGCAGGGGGGTCCGAGCAGTACTTC,CASGPVAGGSEQYF
TRBV7-9,few,TRBD2,TRBJ2-5,TGTGCCAGCAGCTTAGCGCTAGGGGCAGCGGGAGATCTTGGGACCCAGTACTTC,CASSLALGAAGDLGTQYF
TRBV12-2,.,.,TRBJ1-6,TGTGCAAGTCGCTCAAGACAGGGTTGGCGAAATTCACCCCTCCACTTT,CASRSRQGWRNSPLHF
TRBV6-5,.,.,TRBJ2-1,TGTGCCAGCAAACAGCGGATATCCTACAATGAGCAGTTCTTC,CASKQRISYNEQFF
TRBV7-6,.,.,TRBJ1-1,TGTGCCAGCAGCTTAGCACCCGGGGGTGGCACTGAAGCTTTCTTT,CASSLAPGGGTEAFF
TRBV5-1,.,TRBD2,TRBJ2-2,TGCGCCAGCAGCGGAGGGACTAGCGGAGGGAACACCGGGGAGCTGTTTTTT,CASSGGTSGGNTGELFF
TRBV5-1,once,TRBD2,TRBJ2-7,TGCGCCAGCAGCTTGGTAACGGGGGGGGACTACGAGCAGTACTTC,CASSLVTGGDYEQYF
TRBV5-1,.,.,TRBJ2-3,TGCGCCAGCAGCCAGGACTGGACAGATACGCAGTATTTT,CASSQDWTDTQYF
TRBV5-1,.,.,TRBJ2-5,TGCGCCAGCAGCTTGGAAAACAGGGAAGCCTACCAAGAGACCCAGTACTTC,CASSLENREAYQETQYF
TRBV11-2,.,.,TRBJ1-1,TGTGCCAGCAGCCTAGCCCTCAACACTGAAGCTTTCTTT,CASSLALNTEAFF
TRBV2,.,.,TRBJ2-4,TGTGCCAGCAGTGAGATCGGGGGGCCCGGAAACATTCAGTACTTC,CASSEIGGPGNIQYF
TRBV5-6,.,.,TRBJ1-6,TGTGCCAGCAGCTCCTGGGGGGGGTGGAATTCACCCCTCCACTTT,CASSSWGGWNSPLHF
TRBV11-2,.,TRBD1,TRBJ2-1,TGTGCCAGCAGCTATACAGGGGTCGCCTACGAGCAGTTCTTC,CASSYTGVAYEQFF
TRBV5-6,once,.,TRBJ1-2,TGTGCCAGCAGCCGGGAGGCTCTCTATGGCTACACCTTC,CASSREALYGYTF
TRBV12-5,.,TRBD1,TRBJ2-3,TGTGCTAGTGGTGCGGACAGGGTAACAGATACGCAGTATTTT,CASGADRVTDTQYF
TRBV11-2,.,.,TRBJ1-3,TGTGCCAGCAGCCGTCAACAAGCCCGGGGTGGAAACACCATATATTTT,CASSRQQARGGNTIYF
TRBV14,.,TRBD1,TRBJ1-2,TGTGCCAGCAGCCGTACGACAGGGCCGTTGGGCTACACCTTC,CASSRTTGPLGYTF
TRBV5-1,.,.,TRBJ1-2,TGCGCCAGCAGCTTGGACCAGGGGAAAGGTGGCTACACCTTC,CASSLDQGKGGYTF
TRBV6-5,.,.,TRBJ1-3,TGTGCCAGCAGTTACTCGTCTAGGGGCTCTGGAAACACCATATATTTT,CASSYSSRGSGNTIYF
TRBV9,once,.,TRBJ1-2,TGTGCCAGCAGCGTCCGGGGCTATGGCTACACCTTC,CASSVRGYGYTF
TRBV5-4,.,TRBD1,TRBJ2-6,TGTGCCACCACGACAGGGGGGTCTGGGGCCAACGTCCTGACTTTC,CATTTGGSGANVLTF
TRBV5-6,.,.,TRBJ1-5,TGTGCCAGCAGCTTTGGGCCGCTCAATCAGCCCCAGCATTTT,CASSFGPLNQPQHF
TRBV6-1,.,.,TRBJ2-7,TGTGCCAGCACCGCCTGGGCAGGGAATGGCAACGAGCAGTACTTC,CASTAWAGNGNEQYF
TRBV6-5,few,TRBD1,TRBJ1-5,TGTGCCAGCAGTAACCGACAGGGCCGCCAGCCCCAGCATTTT,CASSNRQGRQPQHF